The present T cell receptor (beta chain) was sequenced within a study of shared clonotypes between healthy human individuals. Study details: CD4 naive and CD4 memory each took three plates per donor, while CD8 naive took two and CD8 memory one.

Comment on this clone: Its antigen remains unidentified.

Here immunoSEQ multiplex PCR was the method, and the copy in TCRdb shows in-frame clones only, minus some. Counted here are around 2,000,000 clones, 85% to 95% occurring once; the ten biggest clones make up 0.13%. Study-level results: Although depth was large, rarefaction showed that sequencing of the sorted subsets was incomplete. Among donors, the sharing of clonotypes was expected to be influenced by sequencing depth.

Looked up from germline, CDR1 is KGHSH and CDR2 is LQKENI. The CDR3 is 14 residues long. Trimming removed 6 bases from V and 4 bases from J; junction bases left unmatched: 5. The chain links TRBV18 to TRBJ1-3, with 8 positions matching TRBD1. The TCR originated in a young man in good health. The material sequenced was naive CD4+ T cells sorted from blood. The subset was: CD45RA+ positively selected. In DNA form, the CDR3 reads TGTGCCAGCTCCGGACAGGGTACGGGAAACACCATATATTTT. It codes for CASSGQGTGNTIYF.